One and the same sample provided the 9 T cell receptor beta chains below, sequenced in a study of cytomegalovirus exposure and HLA in healthy donors. Primers: 60 Vbeta forward and 13 Jbeta reverse. The repertoire was sequenced with immunoSEQ multiplex PCR; TCRdb's copy has only in-frame clones and lacks some. The sample gives about 130,000 clones, approximately 8.8% of which show up once; around 5.5% is in the top ten. The sample comprised PBMCs. These receptors were taken from a man aged 40-49 years in good health and CMV-seronegative.

The gene calls are TRBV5-6 and TRBJ1-2, with 10 bases lining up with TRBD1. The ends lost 4 bases at V and 4 bases at J; junction bases unmatched: 16. The CDR3 totals 18 residues. Germline values: CDR1 SGHDT, CDR2 YYEEEE. The CDR3 DNA follows: TGTGCCAGCAGCGTCGGTGGGACAGGGGTCTTGTTGGGCTATGGCTACACCTTC. Translating gives CASSVGGTGVLLGYGYTF.

This clone was observed a handful of times. V and J are TRBV5-8 and TRBJ1-4, with a tentative D call TRBD1 (6 bases). Germline V gene sequence: CDR1 SGHTS, CDR2 YDEGEE. This CDR3 has 15 residues. The V gene lost 4 bases and the J gene lost 6 bases, with 16 bases spanning the gap. CDR3 sequence: CASSPSGGQHEKLFF. CDR3 in DNA: TGTGCCAGCAGCCCCTCCGGGGGGCAGCATGAAAAACTGTTTTTT.

This clone came up a few times. The genes are TRBV28 and TRBJ1-2; D unclear. V was clipped by 6 bases and J by 6 bases, with 17 bases between them. The germline CDR1 and CDR2 sequences are MDHEN and SYDVKM. This CDR3 spans 14 amino acids. CDR3 in amino acids: CASSPNGEWNGYTF. The CDR3 nucleotides read TGTGCCAGCAGCCCGAATGGGGAGTGGAATGGCTACACCTTC.

The chain links TRBV5-1 to TRBJ2-1; 8 positions match TRBD2. CDR1 is SGHRS, CDR2 YFSETQ, per germline. The CDR3 is made up of 16 amino acids. The V segment lost 0 bases and the J segment 2 bases; nucleotides outside the gene matches: 4. The CDR3: CASSLEASGPYNEQFF. DNA for the CDR3: TGCGCCAGCAGCTTGGAGGCTAGCGGGCCCTACAATGAGCAGTTCTTC.

The chain uses TRBV7-8 and TRBJ2-3; 13 bases fit TRBD2. The germline CDR1 and CDR2 sequences are SGHVS and FQNEAQ. The V gene end was trimmed by 4 bases and the J gene end by 2 bases; junction bases not matched to a gene: 3. CDR3 size: 16 residues. The CDR3 here is CASSSTSGGPTDTQYF. Here the CDR3 DNA reads TGTGCCAGCAGCTCGACTAGCGGGGGGCCCACAGATACGCAGTATTTT.

Points on this clone: The sample contains more than one DNA sequence encoding this CDR3. The chain combines TRBV6-1 with TRBJ1-1; possible D gene TRBD1, 5 bases. The CDR3 extends over 11 amino acids. Per germline, CDR1 MNHNS and CDR2 SASEGT. With 6 bases removed from V and 14 bases from J, the gap between germline ends came to 16 bases. The CDR3 sequence: CASRSTGLSFF. CDR3 in DNA: TGTGCCAGCAGATCGACGGGACTCAGCTTCTTT.

The gene calls are TRBV5-1 and TRBJ1-3, with TRBD1 identical over 7 bases. This CDR3 is 15 amino acids long. J lost 3 bases, V lost 3 bases, and 6 bases had no gene match. The germline CDR1 and CDR2 sequences are SGHRS and YFSETQ. CDR3 in DNA: TGCGCCAGCAGCTGGGACAGCGTCTATGGAAACACCATATATTTT. Translation: CASSWDSVYGNTIYF.

The chain is built from TRBV11-3 and TRBJ1-6; tentative D call: TRBD1 (6 bases). V shed 6 bases and J shed 6 bases, with 15 bases lying between them. CDR1 is SGHNT, CDR2 YENEEA, per germline. This CDR3 comprises 15 residues. The CDR3 nucleotides read TGTGCCAGCAGGGAAACAGGGCAGGGTAATTCACCCCTCCACTTT. It yields the protein CASRETGQGNSPLHF.

This clone was seen only a few times. The chain has TRBV4-3 and TRBJ2-4; D not certain. Germline V gives CDR1 LGHNA, CDR2 YSLEER. With 9 bases removed from V and 0 bases from J, the gap between germline ends came to 12 bases. The CDR3 sequence is 14 residues long. The CDR3 DNA reads TGCGCCAGAGCCGGAGTTTCAGCCAAAAACATTCAGTACTTC. The encoded protein is CARAGVSAKNIQYF.